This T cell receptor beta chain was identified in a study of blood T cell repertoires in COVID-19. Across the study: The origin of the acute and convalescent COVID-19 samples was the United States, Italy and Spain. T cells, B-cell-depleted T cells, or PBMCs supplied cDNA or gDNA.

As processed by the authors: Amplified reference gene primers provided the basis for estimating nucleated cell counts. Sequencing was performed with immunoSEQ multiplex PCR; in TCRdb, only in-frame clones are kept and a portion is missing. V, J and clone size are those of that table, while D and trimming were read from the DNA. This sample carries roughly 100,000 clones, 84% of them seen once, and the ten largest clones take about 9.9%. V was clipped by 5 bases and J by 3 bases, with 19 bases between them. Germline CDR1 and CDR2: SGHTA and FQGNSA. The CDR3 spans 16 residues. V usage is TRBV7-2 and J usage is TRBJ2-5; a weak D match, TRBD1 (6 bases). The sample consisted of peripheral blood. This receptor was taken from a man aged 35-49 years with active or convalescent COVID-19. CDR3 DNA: TGTGCCAGCAGCGTAGGAAGCCGGGACATTAAAGAGACCCAGTACTTC. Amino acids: CASSVGSRDIKETQYF. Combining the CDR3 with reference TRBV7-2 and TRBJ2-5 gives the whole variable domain GAGVSQSPSNKVTEKGKDVELRCDPISGHTALYWYRQSLGQGLEFLIYFQGNSAPDKSGLPSDRFSAERTGGSVSTLTIQRTQQEDSAVYLCASSVGSRDIKETQYFGPGTRLLVL.